Each of the 7 T cell receptor beta chains below was sequenced from the same sample in a study of cytomegalovirus exposure and HLA in healthy donors. It was with 60 Vbeta and 13 Jbeta primers that the PCR ran. The protocol was immunoSEQ multiplex PCR, while the TCRdb copy is restricted to in-frame clones and leaves out a portion. This sample has 100,000 or so clones, with around 83% found just once. Sequenced sample: PBMCs. These receptors all stem from a young woman in good health and CMV-seronegative.

CDR3 sequence: CASSLTSAGGTYEQYF. The CDR3 nucleotides read TGTGCCAGCAGCTTAACCTCGGCGGGGGGGACGTACGAGCAGTACTTC. The chain is built from TRBV7-3 and TRBJ2-7; 9 bases agree with TRBD2. There are 16 residues in the CDR3. Per germline, CDR1 SGHTA and CDR2 FQGTGA. V shed 0 bases, J shed 4 bases, and the junction held 7 bases outside the gene matches.

There are a few counts of this clone. V gene TRBV5-1 combines with J gene TRBJ2-1; D is perhaps TRBD2 (6 bases). The CDR3 totals 14 residues. Germline assignment: CDR1 SGHRS and CDR2 YFSETQ. V was pared by 3 bases and J by 0 bases, with 7 bases between. This CDR3 reads CASSWDFSYNEQFF. In nucleotides, the CDR3 is TGCGCCAGCAGCTGGGACTTCTCCTACAATGAGCAGTTCTTC.

The chain carries TRBV6-5 and TRBJ2-6; the D gene is possibly TRBD2 (6 bases). V gave up 4 bases and J gave up 4 bases, with 11 bases separating them. Germline loops: CDR1 MNHEY, CDR2 SVGAGI. CDR3 size: 15 residues. The CDR3 region is CASSSRGAGANVLTF. The CDR3 bases are TGTGCCAGCAGTTCGCGGGGTGCCGGGGCCAACGTCCTGACTTTC.

The V call is TRBV5-6, the J call TRBJ1-4; weak D call: TRBD1 (5 bases). CDR1 and CDR2 from the germline V gene are SGHDT and YYEEEE. V was cut by 2 bases and J by 7 bases, with 12 bases left in between. CDR3 length: 14 residues. The CDR3 region has the DNA TGTGCCAGCAGCTTAGGAGGGGTTTTTGAAAAACTGTTTTTT. Translation: CASSLGGVFEKLFF.

The chain combines TRBV29-1 with TRBJ2-7; D unresolved. The CDR3 covers 12 residues. Trimming cost V 4 bases and J 0 bases, with 7 bases left between them. Germline V gives CDR1 SQVTM, CDR2 ANQGSEA. Here the CDR3 reads CSVGTVSYEQYF. The DNA for the CDR3 is TGCAGCGTTGGTACAGTCTCCTACGAGCAGTACTTC.

The chain employs TRBV5-8 and TRBJ1-2; D gene ambiguous. This CDR3 has 12 residues. The V and J ends lost 2 bases and 2 bases respectively, with 4 bases between them. Per the germline V gene, CDR1 is SGHTS and CDR2 is YDEGEE. The CDR3 sequence: CASSFQNYGYTF. The CDR3 coding sequence is TGTGCCAGCAGCTTTCAGAACTATGGCTACACCTTC.

This chain uses TRBV5-8 with TRBJ2-1, with TRBD2 matching over 7 bases. This CDR3 is built from 14 residues. Looked up from germline, CDR1 is SGHTS and CDR2 is YDEGEE. Trimming at V came to 6 bases and at J to 9 bases, leaving 12 bases not matched to a gene. In nucleotides, the CDR3 is TGTGCCAGCACCCTTCGATGGCGGGAGTTTGAGCAGTTCTTC. Translating it yields CASTLRWREFEQFF.